This TCR beta chain was sequenced in a study of blood T cell repertoires in COVID-19. V gave up 5 bases and J gave up 5 bases, with 12 bases separating them. CDR1 LNHDA and CDR2 SQIVND come from the germline V gene (reference sequence). This CDR3 is 13 amino acids long. Clones were sequenced by immunoSEQ multiplex PCR, and TCRdb holds only the in-frame ones, with some missing. The sample carries nearly 50,000 clones, about 85% recorded once. Specimen: peripheral blood. The V and J genes are TRBV19 and TRBJ2-5; maybe TRBD2 (6 bases). The source is a woman in her sixties with acute or convalescent COVID-19. The CDR3 sequence: CASSPPGTETQYF. Written as DNA, the CDR3 is TGTGCCAGTAGTCCTCCCGGGACTGAGACCCAGTACTTC.